One sample yielded the 17 T cell receptor beta chains listed below, sequenced in a study of spatial heterogeneity in lung cancer. The time point is: sample taken at primary tumor resection. TCRdb itself ran the 5' RACE reads through MiXCR, one entry per CDR3 protein. The table has around 63,000 distinct CDR3 sequences, nearly 6.5% seen once; the top ten hold 14% to 15%. The specimen comprised PBMCs, sampled at surgery. The receptors derive from a female donor with early-stage non-small cell lung cancer.

This clonotype has only a few counts. J is TRBJ2-3 and V is TRBV7-2; TRBD2 might be the D (5 bases). This CDR3 is 16 amino acids long. Trimming left V 3 bases short and J 0 bases short, with 13 bases between. CDR1 is SGHTA and CDR2 is FQGNSA in the germline V gene. CDR3 loop: CASSLGVLFSTDTQYF. The DNA of the CDR3 is TGTGCCAGCAGCTTGGGAGTGCTCTTTAGCACAGATACGCAGTATTTT.

This clonotype has a handful of counts. The gene calls are TRBV19 and TRBJ2-1, with TRBD1 identical over 8 bases. CDR1 and CDR2 (germline): LNHDA, SQIVND (reference sequence). The CDR3 is 15 amino acids. Trimming at V came to 2 bases and at J to 6 bases, leaving 6 bases not matched to a gene. The CDR3 nucleotides are TGTGCCAGTAGTATAACGGGACAGGCCCTCAATGAGCAGTTCTTC. This sequence encodes CASSITGQALNEQFF.

There are a few counts of this clonotype. V gene TRBV4-2 combines with J gene TRBJ1-1; D might be TRBD1 (5 bases). The germline V gene encodes CDR1 LGHNA and CDR2 YNFKEQ. The CDR3 contains 16 residues. Trimming left V 4 bases short and J 6 bases short, with 21 bases between. The CDR3 DNA reads as TGTGCCAGCAGCCTACAAACGGGCAGCCAGGGCGCTGAAGCTTTCTTT. Its translation is CASSLQTGSQGAEAFF.

Ten or more counts support this clonotype. V usage is TRBV27 and J usage is TRBJ2-3; no reliable D call. Germline CDR1 is MNHEY and CDR2 is SMNVEV (reference sequence). CDR3 length equals 14 residues. Deletions cut 3 bases from V and 0 bases from J, with 7 bases between. The CDR3 DNA follows: TGTGCCAGCAGTTTTCAAGCTAGCACAGATACGCAGTATTTT. It yields the protein CASSFQASTDTQYF.

The J gene is TRBJ2-5, the V gene TRBV12-3 or TRBV12-4, with 13 bases lining up with TRBD2. The V gene end was trimmed by 3 bases and the J gene end by 5 bases; junction bases not matched to a gene: 6. CDR3 length: 16 amino acids. Written as DNA, the CDR3 is TGTGCCAGCAGTTTGGCCTCACTAGCGGGAGGGGAGACCCAGTACTTC. Amino acid sequence: CASSLASLAGGETQYF.

Worth noting for this clonotype: A read error is possible here, since a much larger clone lies one base away. The gene calls are TRBV5-1 and TRBJ2-1; 9 bases fit TRBD1. The CDR3 sequence is 16 residues long. Germline V gene lookup returns CDR1 SGHRS and CDR2 YFSETQ. For the CDR3, the DNA is TGCGCCAACAGCCCTGCACAGGGGGCTGGATACAATGAGCAGTTCTTC. Translating gives CANSPAQGAGYNEQFF.

This clonotype was seen many times. The chain carries TRBV7-2 and TRBJ2-5, with 7 bases lining up with TRBD1. The CDR3 totals 16 residues. Trimming took 5 bases from V and 2 from J; bases not matched to a gene: 11. The germline V gene has CDR1 SGHTA and CDR2 FQGNSA. CDR3 region: CASSRFPGQSQETQYF. The CDR3 DNA reads as TGTGCCAGCAGCCGGTTTCCGGGACAGAGTCAAGAGACCCAGTACTTC.

At least ten counts were recorded for this clonotype. This chain links TRBV3-1 with TRBJ2-1; 8 positions match TRBD1. With 3 bases clipped from V and 3 bases from J, the junction kept 7 bases outside the gene matches. The germline V gene has CDR1 LGHDT and CDR2 YNNKEL (reference sequence). The CDR3 consists of 16 residues. As DNA, the CDR3 is TGTGCCAGCAGCCACGAGGGACAGGTACTCTACAATGAGCAGTTCTTC. Protein product: CASSHEGQVLYNEQFF.

This clonotype was counted at least ten times. CDR3 in DNA: TGTGCCAGCAGCCCAGGGGGGGCAGGGCACTTAGGGGAGACCCAGTACTTC. It translates to CASSPGGAGHLGETQYF. The chain carries TRBV7-2 and TRBJ2-5; D possibly matches TRBD1 or TRBD2 (7 bases each). This CDR3 spans 17 amino acids. Germline values: CDR1 SGHTA, CDR2 FQGNSA. Trimming removed 5 bases from V and 5 bases from J, with 24 bases in between.

This clonotype was picked up many times. This rearrangement joins TRBV28 to TRBJ2-3; D is ambiguous. V was cut by 5 bases and J by 7 bases, with 10 bases left in between. Per the germline V gene, CDR1 is MDHEN and CDR2 is SYDVKM. The CDR3 loop spans 12 amino acids. DNA for the CDR3: TGTGCCAGCAGTCCACTACCTAATACGCAGTATTTT. Translating gives CASSPLPNTQYF.

This clonotype was seen many times. V and J are TRBV4-1 and TRBJ1-5; no reliable D call. Germline loops: CDR1 MGHRA, CDR2 YSYEKL. CDR3 size: 16 residues. V gave up 0 bases and J gave up 3 bases, with 12 bases separating them. The CDR3, as DNA: TGCGCCAGCAGCCAAGATCTCGGAGGGTACAATCAGCCCCAGCATTTT. Encoded protein: CASSQDLGGYNQPQHF.

This clonotype was seen only a few times. The chain employs TRBV7-9 and TRBJ1-6; no clear D. Trimming cost V 9 bases and J 2 bases, with 17 bases left between them. There are 16 residues in the CDR3. Germline V gives CDR1 SEHNR, CDR2 FQNEAQ (reference sequence). The CDR3 region has the DNA TGTGCCAGTGGGAAGGAGGGCGGACCCTATAATTCACCCCTCCACTTT. Translation: CASGKEGGPYNSPLHF.

This clonotype has just a few counts. V usage is TRBV11-3 and J usage is TRBJ2-3; tentatively, D is TRBD2 (5 bases). The ends were cut back, 0 bases at V and 3 bases at J, with 7 bases in the middle. CDR3 size: 14 residues. The germline gives CDR1 SGHNT, CDR2 YENEEA. The CDR3 DNA follows: TGTGCCAGCAGCTTAGATGGGAGAACAGATACGCAGTATTTT. It yields the protein CASSLDGRTDTQYF.

This clonotype was recorded at least ten times. V is TRBV10-3 and J is TRBJ1-1; D gene ambiguous. The CDR3 runs to 13 residues. The V and J ends lost 5 bases and 3 bases respectively, with 10 bases between them. Germline V gives CDR1 ENHRY, CDR2 SYGVKD. The CDR3 DNA sequence: TGTGCCATCAGTAAGGAAGGGCACACTGAAGCTTTCTTT. It yields the protein CAISKEGHTEAFF.

Concerning this clonotype: A read error may be the cause here, since a much bigger clone is one base away. The gene calls are TRBV5-1 and TRBJ1-1; TRBD1 matches at 10 bases. CDR1 is SGHRS and CDR2 is YFSETQ in the germline V gene. The CDR3 loop spans 15 amino acids. After removal of 3 bases from V and 0 bases from J, the junction contained 2 bases not matched to a gene. The CDR3 nucleotides read TGCGCCAGCAGCTGGGGACAGGGGCTGAACACTGAAGCTTTCTTT. Its translation is CASSWGQGLNTEAFF.

This clonotype appeared many times. The chain uses TRBV28 and TRBJ2-7, with 10 bases matching TRBD1. CDR3 length equals 14 residues. Germline V lookup: CDR1 MDHEN, CDR2 SYDVKM. V was pared by 5 bases and J by 2 bases, with 3 bases of the junction left unmatched. The CDR3 DNA follows: TGTGCCAGCAGTCCGGGACAGGGGACCTACGAGCAGTACTTC. This sequence encodes CASSPGQGTYEQYF.

V and J are TRBV18 and TRBJ2-3; 8 nucleotides match TRBD1. The V gene's germline CDR1 is KGHSH and CDR2 LQKENI. V dropped 3 bases and J dropped 9; count of bases not matched to a gene: 5. The CDR3 has 13 residues. The CDR3 sequence is CASSPQGAGTQYF. In DNA form, the CDR3 reads TGTGCCAGCTCACCGCAGGGGGCGGGAACGCAGTATTTT.